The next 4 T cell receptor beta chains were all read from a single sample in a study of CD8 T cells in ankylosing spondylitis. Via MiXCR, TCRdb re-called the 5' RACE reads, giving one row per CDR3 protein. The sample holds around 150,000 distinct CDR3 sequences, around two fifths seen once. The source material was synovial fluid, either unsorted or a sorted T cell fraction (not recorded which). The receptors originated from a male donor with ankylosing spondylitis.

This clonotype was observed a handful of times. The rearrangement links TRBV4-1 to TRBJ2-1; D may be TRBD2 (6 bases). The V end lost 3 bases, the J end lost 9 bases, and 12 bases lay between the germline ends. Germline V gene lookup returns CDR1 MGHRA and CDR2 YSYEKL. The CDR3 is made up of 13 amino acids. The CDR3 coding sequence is TGCGCCAGCAGCCAGGTACTAGCCGGTGAGCAGTTCTTC. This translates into CASSQVLAGEQFF.

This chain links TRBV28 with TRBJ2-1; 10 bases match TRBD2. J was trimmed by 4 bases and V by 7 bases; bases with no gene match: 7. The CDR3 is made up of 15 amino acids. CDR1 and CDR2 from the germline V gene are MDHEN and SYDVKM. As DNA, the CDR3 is TGTGCCAGCACCCCTGGACTAGCGGAATACAATGAGCAGTTCTTC. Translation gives CASTPGLAEYNEQFF.

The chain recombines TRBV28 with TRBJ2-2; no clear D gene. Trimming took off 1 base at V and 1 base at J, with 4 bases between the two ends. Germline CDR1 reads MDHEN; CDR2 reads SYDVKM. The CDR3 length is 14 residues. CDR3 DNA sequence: TGTGCCAGCAGTTTATTTCGGAACACCGGGGAGCTGTTTTTT. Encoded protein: CASSLFRNTGELFF.

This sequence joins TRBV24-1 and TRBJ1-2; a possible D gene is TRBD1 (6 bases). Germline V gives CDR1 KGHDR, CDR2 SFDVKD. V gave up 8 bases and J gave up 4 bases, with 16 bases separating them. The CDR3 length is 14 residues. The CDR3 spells CATNAGGDGYGYTF. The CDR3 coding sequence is TGTGCCACCAACGCGGGGGGCGACGGCTATGGCTACACCTTC.